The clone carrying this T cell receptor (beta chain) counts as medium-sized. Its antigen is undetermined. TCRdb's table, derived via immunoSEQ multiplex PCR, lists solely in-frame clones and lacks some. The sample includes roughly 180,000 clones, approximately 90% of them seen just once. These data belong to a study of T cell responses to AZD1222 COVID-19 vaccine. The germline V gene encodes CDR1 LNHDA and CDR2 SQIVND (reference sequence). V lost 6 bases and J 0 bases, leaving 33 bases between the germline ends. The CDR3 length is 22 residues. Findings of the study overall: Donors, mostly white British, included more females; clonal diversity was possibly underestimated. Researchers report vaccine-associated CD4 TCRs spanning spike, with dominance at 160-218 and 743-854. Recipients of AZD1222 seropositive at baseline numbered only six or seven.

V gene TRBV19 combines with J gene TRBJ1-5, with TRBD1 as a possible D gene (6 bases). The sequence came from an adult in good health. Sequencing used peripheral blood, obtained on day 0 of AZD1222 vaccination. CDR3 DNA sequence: TGTGCCAGTAGCCCACAGGGTCACAACCCAGGGCCACCAACAAATAGCAATCAGCCCCAGCATTTT. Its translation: CASSPQGHNPGPPTNSNQPQHF. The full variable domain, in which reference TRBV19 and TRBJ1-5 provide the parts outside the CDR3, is DGGITQSPKYLFRKEGQNVTLSCEQNLNHDAMYWYRQDPGQGLRLIYYSQIVNDFQKGDIAEGYSVSREKKESFPLTVTSAQKNPTAFYLCASSPQGHNPGPPTNSNQPQHFGDGTRLSIL.